These 15 T cell receptor beta chains originate from one sample sequenced in a study of cytomegalovirus exposure and HLA in healthy donors. Use of 60 Vbeta and 13 Jbeta primers characterized the PCR. Data came from immunoSEQ multiplex PCR; TCRdb stores just in-frame clones and leaves some out. The profile shows around 99,000 clones, about 80% of them singletons. Sequenced: PBMCs. The receptors shown here come from a man aged 40-49 years in good health and CMV-seronegative.

This clone was detected only a few times. This chain uses TRBV19 with TRBJ2-3; D may be TRBD2 (5 bases). Deletions cut 6 bases from V and 4 bases from J, with 17 bases between. The CDR3 is 15 amino acids. The germline CDR1 and CDR2 sequences are LNHDA and SQIVND (reference sequence). Here the CDR3 DNA reads TGTGCCAGTAGAGGGAGTATCCGGCGGGCAGATACGCAGTATTTT. Its translation: CASRGSIRRADTQYF.

The chain combines TRBV5-1 with TRBJ1-2; D is undetermined. CDR1 SGHRS and CDR2 YFSETQ come from the germline V gene. Trimming removed 0 bases at V and 4 bases at J, with 10 bases between. The CDR3 totals 14 residues. This CDR3 is CASSLGAELYGYTF. The CDR3 region has the DNA TGCGCCAGCAGCTTGGGGGCAGAGCTCTATGGCTACACCTTC. Complete variable domain (other parts from reference TRBV5-1 and TRBJ1-2): KAGVTQTPRYLIKTRGQQVTLSCSPISGHRSVSWYQQTPGQGLQFLFEYFSETQRNKGNFPGRFSGRQFSNSRSEMNVSTLELGDSALYLCASSLGAELYGYTFGSGTRLTVV.

This clone has a single count. The CDR3 here is CASSFETSGVFSSTYEQYF. The CDR3 DNA is TGCGCCAGCAGCTTCGAAACTAGCGGGGTTTTCTCCTCCACCTACGAGCAGTACTTC. The chain couples TRBV5-1 to TRBJ2-7, with TRBD2 matching over 10 bases. In germline, CDR1 is SGHRS, CDR2 YFSETQ. Trimming took 2 bases from V and 2 from J; bases not matched to a gene: 16. The CDR3 has 19 residues.

This sequence joins TRBV10-3 and TRBJ1-1; D is possibly TRBD1 (5 bases). Trimming took off 8 bases at V and 7 bases at J, with 14 bases between the two ends. The CDR3 spans 12 residues. CDR1 is ENHRY and CDR2 is SYGVKD in the germline V gene. CDR3 in amino acids: CAIGARNVEAFF. CDR3 DNA: TGTGCCATCGGGGCCAGAAACGTTGAAGCTTTCTTT.

The chain joins TRBV19 to TRBJ1-2; D uncertain. Trimming took off 0 bases at V and 4 bases at J, with 6 bases between the two ends. The CDR3 is made up of 13 amino acids. Germline CDR1 LNHDA, CDR2 SQIVND (reference sequence). CDR3 in DNA: TGTGCCAGTAGTATAGACGGAGTCTATGGCTACACCTTC. This codes for CASSIDGVYGYTF.

This clone has a single count. The chain couples TRBV5-6 to TRBJ2-1, with D hard to call. Germline V gene data show CDR1 as SGHDT and CDR2 as YYEEEE. V gave up 4 bases and J gave up 0 bases, with 8 bases separating them. This CDR3 region has 14 residues. The DNA for the CDR3 is TGTGCCAGCAGCCTACTAAGCTCCTACAATGAGCAGTTCTTC. As protein: CASSLLSSYNEQFF. The entire variable domain, with the rest obtained from reference TRBV5-6 and TRBJ2-1, is as follows: DAGVTQSPTHLIKTRGQQVTLRCSPKSGHDTVSWYQQALGQGPQFIFQYYEEEERQRGNFPDRFSGHQFPNYSSELNVNALLLGDSALYLCASSLLSSYNEQFFGPGTRLTVL.

V usage is TRBV29-1 and J usage is TRBJ1-2; D unresolved. Germline V CDR1 and CDR2: SQVTM, ANQGSEA. V lost 0 bases, J lost 2 bases, and 13 bases lay in between. This CDR3 contains 15 residues. CDR3 amino acids: CSVEDLGRFNYGYTF. The CDR3 coding sequence is TGCAGCGTTGAAGATCTCGGCAGGTTCAACTATGGCTACACCTTC.

Only a few counts were recorded for this clone. The J gene is TRBJ2-3, the V gene TRBV5-1; 14 positions match TRBD2. Germline-derived CDR1 and CDR2 are SGHRS and YFSETQ. The CDR3 totals 17 residues. The V gene end was trimmed by 7 bases and the J gene end by 4 bases; junction bases not matched to a gene: 11. CDR3 sequence (DNA): TGCGCCAGCTCGAGACTAGCGGGGGGGCGTTCCCCAGATACGCAGTATTTT. Translating it yields CASSRLAGGRSPDTQYF.

This clone has a single count. The chain has TRBV18 and TRBJ2-6; D gene ambiguous. The CDR3 contains 16 residues. Germline lookup yields CDR1 KGHSH and CDR2 LQKENI. The V and J ends lost 6 bases and 3 bases respectively, with 15 bases between them. CDR3 residues: CASSPSRGGGANVLTF. The DNA of the CDR3 is TGTGCCAGCTCCCCCTCCCGAGGTGGTGGGGCCAACGTCCTGACTTTC. Drawing the rest from reference TRBV18 and TRBJ2-6, the complete variable domain is NAGVMQNPRHLVRRRGQEARLRCSPMKGHSHVYWYRQLPEEGLKFMVYLQKENIIDESGMPKERFSAEFPKEGPSILRIQQVVRGDSAAYFCASSPSRGGGANVLTFGAGSRLTVL.

This clone was detected only a few times. The J gene is TRBJ2-7, the V gene TRBV5-6; the D is unclear. Germline lookup yields CDR1 SGHDT and CDR2 YYEEEE. V lost 3 bases and J 3 bases, leaving 7 bases between the germline ends. This CDR3 contains 12 residues. CDR3 amino acids: CASSSKNYEQYF. The CDR3 nucleotides are TGTGCCAGCAGCTCTAAGAACTACGAGCAGTACTTC.

Notes on this clone: Additional DNA sequences in this sample encode the identical CDR3. The chain is built from TRBV5-4 and TRBJ2-3; D tentatively fits TRBD1 or TRBD2 (6 bases each). The CDR3 covers 13 residues. CDR1 is SGHNT and CDR2 is YYREEE in the germline V gene (reference sequence). V lost 4 bases and J 6 bases, leaving 12 bases between the germline ends. The CDR3 protein is CASSLGGADTQYF. The CDR3, as DNA: TGTGCCAGCAGCCTGGGGGGCGCGGATACGCAGTATTTT.

This clone was detected only a few times. Other DNA sequences in the sample encode the same CDR3. This sequence joins TRBV5-4 and TRBJ2-1, with 11 bases aligning to TRBD2. V lost 5 bases, J lost 2 bases, and 3 bases stayed unmatched. The CDR3 runs 15 residues. Germline assignment: CDR1 SGHNT and CDR2 YYREEE (reference sequence). DNA for the CDR3: TGTGCCAGCAGTTTTAGCGGGGGGGCCTACAATGAGCAGTTCTTC. Translation: CASSFSGGAYNEQFF.

This chain links TRBV19 with TRBJ1-5, with 9 bases that match TRBD1. V lost 7 bases, J lost 5 bases, and 12 bases stayed unmatched. Germline CDR1 LNHDA, CDR2 SQIVND (reference sequence). The CDR3 is 16 amino acids. In DNA form, the CDR3 reads TGTGCCAGTATGGCCCTAACAGGGGGCTTTGATCAGCCCCAGCATTTT. It encodes CASMALTGGFDQPQHF.

V gene TRBV5-6 combines with J gene TRBJ2-3; tentative D call: TRBD2 (5 bases). From germline, CDR1 is SGHDT and CDR2 YYEEEE. V was cut by 3 bases and J by 3 bases, with 8 bases left in between. The CDR3 totals 13 residues. The CDR3 nucleotides read TGTGCCAGCAGCTACCAGCGGACAGATACGCAGTATTTT. It specifies CASSYQRTDTQYF.

The chain has TRBV30 and TRBJ2-2; 7 bases map to TRBD1. The CDR3 extends over 15 amino acids. After removal of 3 bases from V and 4 bases from J, the junction contained 8 bases not matched to a gene. Germline V gene data show CDR1 as GTSNPN and CDR2 as SVGIG (reference sequence). This CDR3 reads CAWRTGQQGTGELFF. The CDR3 DNA is TGTGCCTGGAGGACGGGACAGCAGGGCACCGGGGAGCTGTTTTTT.